The 4 T cell receptor beta chains given below trace back to one sample, sequenced in a study of T cell repertoires in ileal Crohn's disease. TCRdb's table, derived via immunoSEQ multiplex PCR, lists solely in-frame clones and lacks some. The table lists some 10,000 clones, about four fifths of them singletons. The source material was ileal tissue. The receptor source for this set is an adult with Crohn's disease.

The V and J genes are TRBV28 and TRBJ2-5, with TRBD1 matching 9 bases. Germline V CDR1 and CDR2: MDHEN, SYDVKM. The V segment lost 9 bases and the J segment 1 base; nucleotides outside the gene matches: 12. The CDR3 loop spans 16 amino acids. The CDR3 DNA follows: TGTGCCAGTAAACTGGGGGGGGACAGGGTCCAAGAGACCCAGTACTTC. Residues: CASKLGGDRVQETQYF. Filled out from reference TRBV28 and TRBJ2-5, the complete variable domain reads DVKVTQSSRYLVKRTGEKVFLECVQDMDHENMFWYRQDPGLGLRLIYFSYDVKMKEKGDIPEGYSVSREKKERFSLILESASTNQTSMYLCASKLGGDRVQETQYFGPGTRLLVL.

V usage is TRBV11-2 and J usage is TRBJ1-6, with 10 bases that match TRBD1. The V gene end was trimmed by 0 bases and the J gene end by 5 bases; junction bases not matched to a gene: 4. The CDR3 extends over 17 amino acids. CDR1 and CDR2 (germline): SGHAT, FQNNGV. CDR3 region: CASSLELGTGDNSPLHF. CDR3 sequence (DNA): TGTGCCAGCAGCTTAGAGCTGGGGACAGGGGATAATTCACCCCTCCACTTT.

The V call is TRBV11-2, the J call TRBJ1-5; 9 bases align to TRBD1. The CDR3 has 18 amino acids. Trimming took 1 base from V and 6 from J; bases not matched to a gene: 13. Germline values: CDR1 SGHAT, CDR2 FQNNGV. CDR3 DNA sequence: TGTGCCAGCAGCTTAGTTGGGCAACAGGGGGCGTCGAGTCAGCCCCAGCATTTT. It encodes CASSLVGQQGASSQPQHF.

This clone has just one count. CDR3 loop: CASSPPGQYTDTQYF. CDR3 coding DNA: TGTGCCAGCTCACCACCGGGACAGTACACAGATACGCAGTATTTT. The chain recombines TRBV18 with TRBJ2-3, with 7 nucleotides matching TRBD1. The CDR3 sequence is 15 residues long. Looked up from germline, CDR1 is KGHSH and CDR2 is LQKENI. Trimming at V came to 0 bases and at J to 2 bases, leaving 2 bases not matched to a gene.